These 14 T cell receptor beta chains originate from one sample sequenced in a study of circulating and synovial CD4+ cells in juvenile arthritis. Profiled with immunoSEQ multiplex PCR; TCRdb holds only in-frame clones, not every one. The sample holds about 33,000 clones, roughly 95% seen once. Sequenced input: CD4+ T cells from blood. These receptors were collected from a human donor with juvenile idiopathic arthritis.

This clone was seen a single time. V is TRBV4-1 and J is TRBJ2-2; maybe TRBD1 (6 bases). Germline V gene sequence: CDR1 MGHRA, CDR2 YSYEKL. The CDR3 extends over 17 amino acids. V shed 4 bases and J shed 0 bases, with 15 bases lying between them. The CDR3: CASSPVVTGTNTGELFF. DNA for the CDR3: TGCGCCAGCAGCCCCGTTGTAACAGGGACGAACACCGGGGAGCTGTTTTTT.

The sample holds a few counts of this clone. This sequence joins TRBV4-1 and TRBJ1-4, with no clear D. V gave up 3 bases and J gave up 6 bases, with 14 bases separating them. The CDR3 contains 15 residues. CDR1 is MGHRA, CDR2 YSYEKL, per germline. The CDR3 is CASSHLAGEDEKLFF. CDR3 in DNA: TGCGCCAGCAGCCATCTGGCGGGCGAAGATGAAAAACTGTTTTTT.

V usage is TRBV10-3 and J usage is TRBJ1-2; 10 bases agree with TRBD1. V lost 5 bases, J lost 3 bases, and 3 bases stayed unmatched. In germline, CDR1 is ENHRY, CDR2 SYGVKD. This CDR3 contains 14 residues. The CDR3, as DNA: TGTGCCATCAGTCGGGACAGGGGAGACTATGGCTACACCTTC. Translation: CAISRDRGDYGYTF.

The J gene is TRBJ2-3, the V gene TRBV1; the table calls TRBD2, which could not be checked here. TRBV1 corresponds to a pseudogene. The CDR3 consists of 15 residues. DNA of the CDR3: TGCACCAGCAGCCACAATAGCGGGAGGTCTGATACGCAGTATTTT. This encodes CTSSHNSGRSDTQYF.

V gene TRBV7-2 combines with J gene TRBJ1-3; D call uncertain. The CDR3 sequence is 13 residues long. CDR1 and CDR2 (germline): SGHTA, FQGNSA. The V end was cut by 5 bases, the J end by 0 bases, with 5 bases between. CDR3 sequence reads: CASSKSSGNTIYF. CDR3 DNA: TGTGCCAGCAGCAAGAGCTCTGGAAACACCATATATTTT.

This chain uses TRBV6-1 with TRBJ2-1; 7 bases map to TRBD2. V dropped 4 bases and J dropped 0; count of bases not matched to a gene: 0. Germline values: CDR1 MNHNS, CDR2 SASEGT. CDR3 size: 14 residues. The chain's CDR3 is CASSGGSSYNEQFF. The CDR3, as DNA: TGTGCCAGCAGTGGCGGGAGCTCCTACAATGAGCAGTTCTTC.

This clone was seen a single time. The chain uses TRBV6-5 and TRBJ1-2; TRBD1 is a possible D gene (6 bases). V was cut by 5 bases and J by 0 bases, with 13 bases left in between. The CDR3 sequence is 15 residues long. CDR1 and CDR2 from the germline V gene are MNHEY and SVGAGI. The CDR3 loop reads CASSLLTGSNYGYTF. The CDR3, as DNA: TGTGCCAGCAGTCTTTTAACAGGGTCTAACTATGGCTACACCTTC.

The chain uses TRBV5-1 and TRBJ1-1, with 12 positions matching TRBD1. Per the germline V gene, CDR1 is SGHRS and CDR2 is YFSETQ. The V and J ends lost 0 bases and 9 bases, in that order; junction bases with no gene match: 9. This CDR3 is built from 16 residues. Written as DNA, the CDR3 is TGCGCCAGCAGCTTGGGTAAATCGGGACAGGGGGCAAAAGCTTTCTTT. This codes for CASSLGKSGQGAKAFF.

This clone was seen a single time. The genes are TRBV7-2 and TRBJ2-3; the D is unclear. Germline V gene lookup returns CDR1 SGHTA and CDR2 FQGNSA. There are 12 residues in the CDR3. Between the trimmed V and J ends, which lost 3 bases and 3 bases, there was a span of 4 bases. The CDR3, as DNA: TGTGCCAGCAGCTTTTCTACAGATACGCAGTATTTT. Translation gives CASSFSTDTQYF.

The rearrangement uses TRBV28 and TRBJ1-1, with 9 bases that match TRBD1. The CDR3 extends over 15 amino acids. Germline CDR1 reads MDHEN; CDR2 reads SYDVKM. With V trimmed by 6 bases and J by 3 bases, 8 bases remained unmatched. DNA for the CDR3: TGTGCCAGCAGCCTTCAACAGGGGGCCTACACTGAAGCTTTCTTT. Protein: CASSLQQGAYTEAFF.

The V gene is TRBV9, the J gene TRBJ2-2; the match to TRBD1 covers 7 bases. Germline V gene data show CDR1 as SGDLS and CDR2 as YYNGEE. V trimming: 0 bases; J trimming: 7 bases; junction bases outside the gene matches: 18. The CDR3 contains 19 residues. Written as DNA, the CDR3 is TGTGCCAGCAGCGTAGTCAGTAGTACCCCGAAACAGGGGAACGGGGAGCTGTTTTTT. Protein: CASSVVSSTPKQGNGELFF.

The chain carries TRBV6-1 and TRBJ2-7, with 7 bases identical to TRBD1. Looked up from germline, CDR1 is MNHNS and CDR2 is SASEGT. This CDR3 has 15 residues. The junction had 11 bases not matched to a gene; V was cut back by 6 bases and J by 3 bases. CDR3 coding DNA: TGTGCCAGCAGGACTCACAGGGGTCTCGACTACGAGCAGTACTTC. Encoded protein: CASRTHRGLDYEQYF.

This CDR3 reads CASRQGGTEAFF. The CDR3 DNA reads as TGTGCCAGTCGGCAGGGTGGGACTGAAGCTTTCTTT. The chain joins TRBV19 to TRBJ1-1; D is perhaps TRBD1 (5 bases). Trimming pared 8 bases from V and 5 bases from J, leaving 12 bases between. Germline CDR1 and CDR2: LNHDA and SQIVND (reference sequence). This CDR3 is 12 amino acids long.

This rearrangement joins TRBV2 to TRBJ1-2; 8 bases align to TRBD1. The CDR3 loop spans 13 amino acids. After removal of 9 bases from V and 4 bases from J, the junction contained 7 bases not matched to a gene. Per the germline V gene, CDR1 is SNHLY and CDR2 is FYNNEI. CDR3 DNA sequence: TGTGCCAGTATTCCGGGACAGGTCTATGGCTACACCTTC. Encoded protein: CASIPGQVYGYTF.